This TCR beta chain originates from a study of early T cells in non-severe SARS-CoV-2 infection. Looked up from germline, CDR1 is SEHNR and CDR2 is FQNEAQ (reference sequence). The CDR3 sequence is 13 residues long. Germline trimming cut 7 bases from V and 4 bases from J; bases unmatched to any gene: 7. Researchers attached unique molecular identifiers to individual cDNA molecules. From the 5' RACE reads, TCRdb called clonotypes with MiXCR, one entry per CDR3 protein. This table has 65,000 to 90,000 distinct CDR3 sequences, 9% to 15% appearing once. This clonotype was counted many times. The specimen sequenced was whole blood. The clonotype comes from an adult who was a healthcare worker with PCR-confirmed SARS-CoV-2 infection or an uninfected control (not recorded which). The V and J genes are TRBV7-9 and TRBJ2-7; 7 bases map to TRBD1. As DNA, the CDR3 is TGTGCCAGCACGCCCCAGACAGGGTACGAGCAGTACTTC. It translates to CASTPQTGYEQYF.